This is a list of T cell receptor beta chains from one sample in a study of blood T cell repertoires in COVID-19. Clones were sequenced by immunoSEQ multiplex PCR, and TCRdb holds only the in-frame ones, with some missing. The sample carries about 200,000 clones, 83% recorded once. The sequenced sample consisted of PBMCs or T cells enriched from blood (not recorded which). All receptors come from a woman in her 50s who had been exposed to COVID-19. Both conserved end residues are part of each CDR3. The order of the fields is clone size, V gene, J gene, D gene, CDR3 DNA, CDR3 protein. The D gene is left open where the match is weak. Expanded clones are given a class, and other clones once, few, many or no size at all.

>-|TRBV29-1|TRBJ2-7|-
TGCAGCGCCCGGCGGCAGGGAACCTACGAGCAGTACTTC
CSARRQGTYEQYF
>-|TRBV15|TRBJ1-1|TRBD1
TGTGCCACCAGCAGGGACAGGGCAAGGACTGAAGCTTTCTTT
CATSRDRARTEAFF
>few|TRBV7-8|TRBJ1-1|-
TGTGCCAGCAGCCCCGGGGGGGGTGGTGAAGCTTTCTTT
CASSPGGGGEAFF
>-|TRBV3-1/TRBV3-2|TRBJ1-1|-
TGTGCCAGCAGCCGGCTAGGCACTCGAGAAGCTTTCTTT
CASSRLGTREAFF
>once|TRBV5-1|TRBJ2-2|-
TGCGCCAGCAGCCTGGACTCCCGGAACACCGGGGAGCTGTTTTTT
CASSLDSRNTGELFF
>-|TRBV19|TRBJ2-7|-
TGTGCCAGTAGTATGGGAAGGGGATCTTTCTACGAGCAGTACTTC
CASSMGRGSFYEQYF
>-|TRBV19|TRBJ2-2|TRBD1
TGTGCCAGTAGTGCGGACAGGGTGGGCACCGGGGAGCTGTTTTTT
CASSADRVGTGELFF
>-|TRBV19|TRBJ1-5|-
TGTGCCAGTAGTATTGTCGCGGGGGCGAGGAATAGCAATCAGCCCCAGCATTTT
CASSIVAGARNSNQPQHF
>once|TRBV5-1|TRBJ2-1|TRBD2
TGCGCCAGCAGCTTGGAAATTAGCGGGGGGCGGCCGTTCTTC
CASSLEISGGRPFF
>-|TRBV6-5|TRBJ1-1|-
TGTGCCAGCAAACGGGGAGGGCGGTCGAACACTGAAGCTTTCTTT
CASKRGGRSNTEAFF
>-|TRBV19|TRBJ1-6|TRBD1
TGTGCCAGTAGTACAGGGGGCTCCTATAATTCACCCCTCCACTTT
CASSTGGSYNSPLHF
>few|TRBV9|TRBJ2-2|TRBD2
TGTGCCAGCAGCACGGGACTAGCGGGGGGGCCCAGCACCGGGGAGCTGTTTTTT
CASSTGLAGGPSTGELFF
>-|TRBV4-1|TRBJ1-1|-
TGCGCCAGCAGCCAAGAAGGCTTCGCGGGGCCGGACACTGAAGCTTTCTTT
CASSQEGFAGPDTEAFF
>-|TRBV15|TRBJ1-1|TRBD1
TGTGCCACCAGCTCCAACAGGGGTAACACTGAAGCTTTCTTT
CATSSNRGNTEAFF
>-|TRBV6-5|TRBJ2-1|TRBD1
TGTGCCAGCAGTCCAGACAGGGGTACCTACAATGAGCAGTTCTTC
CASSPDRGTYNEQFF
>-|TRBV10-2|TRBJ2-7|-
TGCGCCAGCAGGCAGGGTTTATCTTACGAGCAGTACTTC
CASRQGLSYEQYF
>-|TRBV19|TRBJ2-1|TRBD1
TGTGCCAGTAGAGCGGACAGGCAAGGCAATGAGCAGTTCTTC
CASRADRQGNEQFF
>-|TRBV4-2|TRBJ2-7|-
TGTGCCAGCAGCCAAGATAAACAGAGGGACGAGCAGTACTTC
CASSQDKQRDEQYF
>-|TRBV6-5|TRBJ2-5|-
TGTGCCAGCAGTTACTCGGGGGGGCGAGAGACCCAGTACTTC
CASSYSGGRETQYF
>once|TRBV5-8|TRBJ1-5|-
TGTGCCAGCAGCTCCACAACGCAGCCCCAGCATTTT
CASSSTTQPQHF
>-|TRBV10-3|TRBJ1-3|-
TGTGCCATCAGTGAGTCCCTGAGTGGAAACACCATATATTTT
CAISESLSGNTIYF
>-|TRBV5-1|TRBJ1-2|-
TGCGCCAGCAGGAATCAGGGCGCCCCATATGGCTACACCTTC
CASRNQGAPYGYTF
>-|TRBV27|TRBJ1-5|-
TGTGCCAGCAGTGACAGGTCTGCTAATCAGCCCCAGCATTTT
CASSDRSANQPQHF
>few|TRBV9|TRBJ2-3|TRBD2
TGTGCCAGCAGCGTAGGTAGCGGGGTCAGAGATACGCAGTATTTT
CASSVGSGVRDTQYF
>-|TRBV6-2/TRBV6-3|TRBJ2-7|TRBD2
TGTGCCAGCAGTACCAGCGGGGGGCCCAACGAGCAGTACTTC
CASSTSGGPNEQYF
>-|TRBV28|TRBJ1-5|TRBD1
TGTGCCAGCAGTTTACAACAGGGGAGCAATCAGCCCCAGCATTTT
CASSLQQGSNQPQHF
>-|TRBV3-1/TRBV3-2|TRBJ1-2|-
TGTGCCAGCAGCCATTATAGATCTAACTATGGCTACACCTTC
CASSHYRSNYGYTF
>-|TRBV19|TRBJ1-2|-
TGTGCCAGTAGTCTGGACAAAGGCATGGGTGGCTACACCTTC
CASSLDKGMGGYTF
>once|TRBV5-5|TRBJ2-7|TRBD1
TGTGCCAGCAGAAGCTCACTAATCAGGGGACAGGGTAACGAGCAGTACTTC
CASRSSLIRGQGNEQYF
>-|TRBV7-9|TRBJ2-2|-
TGTGCCAGCAGCTTCCTAGTAGCCGGGGAGCTGTTTTTT
CASSFLVAGELFF
>-|TRBV29-1|TRBJ1-1|-
TGCAGCACAACGGGGAACACTGAAGCTTTCTTT
CSTTGNTEAFF
>few|TRBV27|TRBJ1-1|-
TGTGCCAGCAGTCCAACCGGGGGCACTGAAGCTTTCTTT
CASSPTGGTEAFF